Here is one TCR beta chain with its context. This clonotype appeared a few times. Its target antigen remains unknown. Base-call qualities are not available, and no considerably larger clone is one nucleotide away. Sequencing was performed on an Illumina NovaSeq 6000. TCRalpha and TCRbeta cDNA libraries were constructed by 5'RACE with constant-segment primers, with sample barcodes and unique molecular identifiers being introduced. Trizol reagent was used to extract RNA from every sample. Library amplification was performed in two PCR steps, and a second sample barcode and Illumina TruSeq adapters were introduced in the second step. Sequencing of the libraries was done on an Illumina NovaSeq, producing 2 x 150 bp paired-end reads. Per the source publication's procedure: Demultiplexing of reads and collapsing into UMI-guided consensus sequences were performed with migec v1.2.7. Using mixcr v2.1.11, the UMI consensuses were aligned to TRA and TRB V and J templates and assembled into clonotypes. Expanded or contracted clonotypes were those called significant by both edgeR and NoisET, with noise models trained on biological replicates. edgeR calls used a false discovery rate-adjusted p below 0.01 and a log2 fold-change threshold of 1. As an exploratory analysis of dynamics, PCA with hierarchical clustering was applied to max-normalized trajectories of the 1000 most abundant clonotypes. Separately sequenced CD4+ and CD8+ repertoires were used to assign a CD4 or CD8 phenotype to each responding clone. Clones were called with MiXCR by TCRdb after fastp trimmed the public reads at Q25, and only in-frame beta chains were retained. Rows are unified per CDR3 protein, each entry keeping the most common DNA and genes. TCRdb's processing, not the authors' own work, is the source of the V and J calls. This sample comprises 170,000 or so distinct CDR3 sequences, around a third of them detected only once. The ten largest account for about 12% of the sample.

The CDR3 goes from the cysteine to the phenylalanine over 13 residues. The entry retains the CDR3 DNA only, 39 bases that are in frame from base 1. V and J lose 7 bases and 1 base, and a span of 10 bases separates them. Ficoll-Paque density gradient centrifugation was the method used to isolate PBMCs. This sample is part of a study of T-cell memory formation after mild COVID-19 (dated by TCRdb to the early 2020s). Some background on the complete study: TCR sequence clusters from the two donors were largely donor specific. T-cell clones expanding and contracting after mild COVID-19 in a couple of donors were tracked by longitudinal TCRalpha and TCRbeta repertoire sequencing. The cohort was made up of two young adult volunteers, one female and one male, who were previously healthy.

The study at large found these results: The detection of some responding clones in pre-infection memory suggests that pre-existing cross-reactive memory T cells joined the SARS-CoV-2 response. The study covered only a couple of mild cases, and larger cohorts including severe cases with pre-infection samples were considered necessary. Contracting CD4+ clones turned up mainly in the CM and EM memory subsets, whereas EMRA was where CD8+ clones were enriched. Clones contracting from day 15 to 85 had balanced CD4/CD8 phenotypes, while a second wave expanding from day 15 to 37 was biased towards CD4+. SARS-CoV-2 specificity of the second-wave clones peaking on day 37 was not confirmed.

This sequence uses TRBV12-3 or TRBV12-4 and TRBJ1-1; perhaps TRBD1 is the D gene, with 6 bases matching. The source is an adult woman who had mild COVID-19 (a few samples of this study predate the infection). The sample titles of this study are shuffled in the database, so cell type and time point are left out; the donor was told from shared clones. Sequenced input: PBMCs or a T cell subset sorted from them (not recorded which). The CDR3 is CASTGQWNTEAFF. The DNA sequence reads TGTGCCAGCACAGGACAGTGGAACACTGAAGCTTTCTTT.